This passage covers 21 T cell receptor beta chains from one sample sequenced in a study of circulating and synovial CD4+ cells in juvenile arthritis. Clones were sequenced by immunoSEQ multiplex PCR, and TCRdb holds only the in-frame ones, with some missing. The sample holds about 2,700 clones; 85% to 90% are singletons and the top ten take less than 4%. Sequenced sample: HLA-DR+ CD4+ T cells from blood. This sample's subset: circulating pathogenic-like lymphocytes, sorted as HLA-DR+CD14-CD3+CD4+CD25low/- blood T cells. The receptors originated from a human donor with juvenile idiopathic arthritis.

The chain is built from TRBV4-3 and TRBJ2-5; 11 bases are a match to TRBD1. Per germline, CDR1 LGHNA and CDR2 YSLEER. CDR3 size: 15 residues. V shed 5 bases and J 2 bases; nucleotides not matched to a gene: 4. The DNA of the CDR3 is TGCGCCAGCAGCGCCCGGGACAGGGGGCAAGAGACCCAGTACTTC. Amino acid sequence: CASSARDRGQETQYF.

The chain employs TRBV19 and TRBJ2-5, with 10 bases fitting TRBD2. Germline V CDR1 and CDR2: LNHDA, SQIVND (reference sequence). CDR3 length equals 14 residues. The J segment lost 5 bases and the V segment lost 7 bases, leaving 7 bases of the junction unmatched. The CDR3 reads CASNQRGGGETQYF. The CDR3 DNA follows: TGTGCCAGTAATCAGCGGGGGGGCGGGGAGACCCAGTACTTC.

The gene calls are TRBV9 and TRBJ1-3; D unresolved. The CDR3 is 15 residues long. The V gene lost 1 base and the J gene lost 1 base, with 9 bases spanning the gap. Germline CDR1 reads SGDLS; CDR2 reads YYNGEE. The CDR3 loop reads CASSVYSSSGNTIYF. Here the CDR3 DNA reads TGTGCCAGCAGCGTATATTCCAGTTCTGGAAACACCATATATTTT.

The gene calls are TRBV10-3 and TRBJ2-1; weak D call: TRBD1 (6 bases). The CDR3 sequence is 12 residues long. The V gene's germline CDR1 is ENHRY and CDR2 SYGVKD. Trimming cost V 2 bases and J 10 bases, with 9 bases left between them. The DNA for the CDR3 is TGTGCCATCAGTGAGAATACAGGGGAGCAGTTCTTC. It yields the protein CAISENTGEQFF.

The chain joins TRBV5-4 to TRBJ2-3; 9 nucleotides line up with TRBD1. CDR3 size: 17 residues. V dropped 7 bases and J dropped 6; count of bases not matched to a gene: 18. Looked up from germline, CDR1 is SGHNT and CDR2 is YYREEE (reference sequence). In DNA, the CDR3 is TGTGCCAGCGCCGGGACAGGGTCAGTCCGCACCGTCGATACGCAGTATTTT. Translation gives CASAGTGSVRTVDTQYF. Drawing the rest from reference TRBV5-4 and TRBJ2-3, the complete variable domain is ETGVTQSPTHLIKTRGQQVTLRCSSQSGHNTVSWYQQALGQGPQFIFQYYREEENGRGNFPPRFSGLQFPNYSSELNVNALELDDSALYLCASAGTGSVRTVDTQYFGPGTRLTVL.

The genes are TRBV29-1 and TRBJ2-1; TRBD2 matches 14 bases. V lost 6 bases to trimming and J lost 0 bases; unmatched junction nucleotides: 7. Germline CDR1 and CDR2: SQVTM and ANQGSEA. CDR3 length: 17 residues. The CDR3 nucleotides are TGCAGCGTCGTGGGACTAGCGGGAGTTAGCTCCTACAATGAGCAGTTCTTC. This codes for CSVVGLAGVSSYNEQFF.

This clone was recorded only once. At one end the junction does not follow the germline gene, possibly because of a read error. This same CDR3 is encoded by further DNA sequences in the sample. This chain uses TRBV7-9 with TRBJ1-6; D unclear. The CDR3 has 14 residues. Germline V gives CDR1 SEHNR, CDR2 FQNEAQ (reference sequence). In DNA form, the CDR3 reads TGTGCCAGCAACTTGGGTACAGAAAATTCCCCCCTCCACTTT. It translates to CASNLGTENSPLHF.

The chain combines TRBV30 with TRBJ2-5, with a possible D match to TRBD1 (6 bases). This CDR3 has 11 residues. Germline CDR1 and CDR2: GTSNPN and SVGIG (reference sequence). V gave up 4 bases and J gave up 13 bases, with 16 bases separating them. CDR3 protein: CAWTVGAYRYF. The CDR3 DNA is TGTGCCTGGACCGTGGGGGCGTATCGGTACTTC.

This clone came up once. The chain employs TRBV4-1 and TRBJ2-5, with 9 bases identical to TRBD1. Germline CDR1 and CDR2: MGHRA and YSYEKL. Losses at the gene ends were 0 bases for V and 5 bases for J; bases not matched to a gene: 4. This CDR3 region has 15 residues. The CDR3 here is CASSQDNRGLETQYF. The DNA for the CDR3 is TGCGCCAGCAGCCAAGATAACAGGGGGCTCGAGACCCAGTACTTC.

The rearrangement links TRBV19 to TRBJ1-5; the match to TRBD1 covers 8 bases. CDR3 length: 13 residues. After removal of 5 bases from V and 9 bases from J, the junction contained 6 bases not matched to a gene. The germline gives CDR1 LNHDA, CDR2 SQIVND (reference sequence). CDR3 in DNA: TGTGCCAGTAGTCGGACAGGGCCGCCGCCCCAGCATTTT. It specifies CASSRTGPPPQHF.

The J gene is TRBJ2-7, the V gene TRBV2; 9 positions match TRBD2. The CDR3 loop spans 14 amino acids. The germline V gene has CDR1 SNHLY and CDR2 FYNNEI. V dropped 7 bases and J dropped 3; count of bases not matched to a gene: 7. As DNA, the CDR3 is TGTGCCAGCATTACCCCTAGCGGGATCTACGAGCAGTACTTC. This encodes CASITPSGIYEQYF.

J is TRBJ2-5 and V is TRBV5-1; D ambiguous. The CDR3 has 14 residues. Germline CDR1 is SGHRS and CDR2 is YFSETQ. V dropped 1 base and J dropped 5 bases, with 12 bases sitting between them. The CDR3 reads CASSLSYSSETQYF. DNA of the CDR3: TGCGCCAGCAGCTTGTCGTACTCTTCGGAGACCCAGTACTTC.

CDR3 residues: CASSSGDPYEQYV. Written as DNA, the CDR3 is TGTGCCAGCAGCTCAGGGGACCCCTACGAGCAGTACGTC. V gene TRBV7-8 combines with J gene TRBJ2-7; a possible D gene is TRBD1 (6 bases). Trimming left V 4 bases short and J 2 bases short, with 9 bases between. This CDR3 comprises 13 residues. Germline V gene lookup returns CDR1 SGHVS and CDR2 FQNEAQ.

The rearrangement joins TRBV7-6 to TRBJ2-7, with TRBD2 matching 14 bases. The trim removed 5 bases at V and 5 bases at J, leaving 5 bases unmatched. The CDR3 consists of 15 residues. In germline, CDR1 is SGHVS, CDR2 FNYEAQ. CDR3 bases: TGTGCCAGCAGCCCAGGGACTAGCGGGGGTAACGAGCAGTACTTC. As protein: CASSPGTSGGNEQYF.

The CDR3 loop reads CASSEGAGGSHEQYF. The CDR3 DNA sequence: TGTGCCAGCAGTGAAGGGGCGGGAGGATCCCACGAGCAGTACTTC. This chain connects TRBV6-1 to TRBJ2-7, with 8 positions matching TRBD2. J gave up 5 bases and V 1 base, and 7 bases lay outside the gene matches. Germline V gives CDR1 MNHNS, CDR2 SASEGT. This CDR3 region has 15 residues.

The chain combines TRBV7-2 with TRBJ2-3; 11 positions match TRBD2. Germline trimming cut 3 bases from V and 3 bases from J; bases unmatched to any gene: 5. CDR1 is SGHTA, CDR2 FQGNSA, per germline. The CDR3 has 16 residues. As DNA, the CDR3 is TGTGCCAGCAGCTTCCTAGCGGGGGGAGGGACAGATACGCAGTATTTT. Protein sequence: CASSFLAGGGTDTQYF.

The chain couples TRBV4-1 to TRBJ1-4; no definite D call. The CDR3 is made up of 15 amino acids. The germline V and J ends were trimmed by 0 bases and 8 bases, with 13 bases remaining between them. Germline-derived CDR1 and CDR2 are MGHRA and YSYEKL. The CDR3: CASSQDHEGNEKLFF. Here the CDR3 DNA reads TGCGCCAGCAGCCAAGATCATGAGGGAAACGAAAAACTGTTTTTT.

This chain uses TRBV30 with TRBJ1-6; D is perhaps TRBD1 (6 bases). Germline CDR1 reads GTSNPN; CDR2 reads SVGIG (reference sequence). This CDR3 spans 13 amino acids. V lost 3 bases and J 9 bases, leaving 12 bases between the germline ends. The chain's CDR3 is CAWSASRGSPLHF. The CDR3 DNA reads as TGTGCCTGGAGCGCCTCCAGGGGTTCACCCCTCCACTTT.

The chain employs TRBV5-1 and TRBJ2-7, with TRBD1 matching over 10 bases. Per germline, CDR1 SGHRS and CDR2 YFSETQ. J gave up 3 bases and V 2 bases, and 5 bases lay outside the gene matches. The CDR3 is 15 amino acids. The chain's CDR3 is CASSLTRDRGYEQYF. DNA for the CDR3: TGCGCCAGCAGCTTAACTAGGGACAGGGGCTACGAGCAGTACTTC.

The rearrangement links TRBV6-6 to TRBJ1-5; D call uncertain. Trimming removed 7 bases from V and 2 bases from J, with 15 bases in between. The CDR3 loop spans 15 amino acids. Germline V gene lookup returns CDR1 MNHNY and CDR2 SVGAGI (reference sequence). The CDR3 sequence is CASNSWGGGNQPQHF. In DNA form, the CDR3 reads TGTGCCAGCAACTCCTGGGGAGGTGGCAATCAGCCCCAGCATTTT.

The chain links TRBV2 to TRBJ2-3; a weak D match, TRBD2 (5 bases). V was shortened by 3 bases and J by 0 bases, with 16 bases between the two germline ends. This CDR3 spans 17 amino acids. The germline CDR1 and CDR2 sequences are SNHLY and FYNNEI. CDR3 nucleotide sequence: TGTGCCAGCAGTGACAGGACTCTCTTCTGGAGCACAGATACGCAGTATTTT. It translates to CASSDRTLFWSTDTQYF.